The subject of this entry is one T cell receptor (beta chain). Method: immunoSEQ multiplex PCR; TCRdb's copy keeps in-frame clones and lacks some. The sample holds about 490,000 clones; 65% to 80% are singletons and the top ten take approximately 12%. The entry originates in a study of shared clonotypes between healthy human individuals. The V segment lost 6 bases and the J segment 4 bases; nucleotides outside the gene matches: 6. Germline values: CDR1 LNHDA, CDR2 SQIVND (reference sequence). The CDR3 has 15 amino acids. The sequence was obtained from a woman in her thirties or forties in good health. Some clones in this sample may be carry-over from other donors' samples. The chain recombines TRBV19 with TRBJ2-7, with 13 bases lining up with TRBD2. The sequenced sample was PBMCs. CDR3 in DNA: TGTGCCAGTAGCGGACTAGCGGGAGTTGGGTACGAGCAGTACTTC. Residues: CASSGLAGVGYEQYF.